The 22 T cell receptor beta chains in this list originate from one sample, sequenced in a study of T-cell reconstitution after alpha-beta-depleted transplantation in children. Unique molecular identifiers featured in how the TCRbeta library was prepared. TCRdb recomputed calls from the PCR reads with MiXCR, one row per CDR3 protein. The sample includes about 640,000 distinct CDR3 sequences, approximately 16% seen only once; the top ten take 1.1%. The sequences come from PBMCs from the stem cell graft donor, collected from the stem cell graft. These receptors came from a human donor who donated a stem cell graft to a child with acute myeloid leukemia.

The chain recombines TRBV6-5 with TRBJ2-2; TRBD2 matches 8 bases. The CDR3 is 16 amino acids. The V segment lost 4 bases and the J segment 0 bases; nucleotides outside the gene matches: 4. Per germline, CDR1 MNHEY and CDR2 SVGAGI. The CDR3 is CASSFAGGANTGELFF. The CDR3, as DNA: TGTGCCAGCAGTTTCGCGGGGGGTGCGAACACCGGGGAGCTGTTTTTT.

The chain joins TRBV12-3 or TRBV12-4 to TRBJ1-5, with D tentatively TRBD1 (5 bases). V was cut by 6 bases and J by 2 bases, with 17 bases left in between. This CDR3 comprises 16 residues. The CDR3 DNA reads TGTGCCAGCAGCACCCAGACAGAGTATGGCAATCAGCCCCAGCATTTT. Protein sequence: CASSTQTEYGNQPQHF.

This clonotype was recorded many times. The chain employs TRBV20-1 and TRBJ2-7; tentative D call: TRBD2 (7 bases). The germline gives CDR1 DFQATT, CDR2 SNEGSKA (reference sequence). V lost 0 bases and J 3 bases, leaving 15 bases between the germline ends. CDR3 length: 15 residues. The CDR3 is CSARDIRGAIYEQYF. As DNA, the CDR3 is TGCAGTGCTAGAGATATCCGGGGGGCTATCTACGAGCAGTACTTC.

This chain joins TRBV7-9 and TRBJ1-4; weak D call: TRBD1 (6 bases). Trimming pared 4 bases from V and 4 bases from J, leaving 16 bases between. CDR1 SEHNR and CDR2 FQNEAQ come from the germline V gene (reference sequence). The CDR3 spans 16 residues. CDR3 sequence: CASSSKIQGVNEKLFF. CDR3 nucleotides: TGTGCCAGCAGCTCGAAGATACAGGGCGTTAATGAAAAACTGTTTTTT.

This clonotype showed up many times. The CDR3 is CSGREMREQYF. The CDR3 DNA is TGCAGTGGGAGGGAAATGAGGGAGCAGTACTTC. The V and J genes are TRBV20-1 and TRBJ2-7; TRBD2 is a possible D gene (6 bases). The CDR3 totals 11 residues. The V gene lost 7 bases and the J gene lost 7 bases, with 14 bases spanning the gap. CDR1 DFQATT and CDR2 SNEGSKA come from the germline V gene (reference sequence).

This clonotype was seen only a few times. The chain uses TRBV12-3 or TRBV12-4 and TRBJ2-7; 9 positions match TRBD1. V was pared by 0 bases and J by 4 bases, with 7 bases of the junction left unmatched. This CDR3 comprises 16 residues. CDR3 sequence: CASSLALGQGLYEQYF. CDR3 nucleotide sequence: TGTGCCAGCAGTTTAGCGCTGGGACAGGGTTTGTACGAGCAGTACTTC.

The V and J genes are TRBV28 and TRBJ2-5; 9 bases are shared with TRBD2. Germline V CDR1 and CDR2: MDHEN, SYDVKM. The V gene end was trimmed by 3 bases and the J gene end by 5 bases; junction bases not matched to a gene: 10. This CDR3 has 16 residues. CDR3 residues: CASSFLAGSARETQYF. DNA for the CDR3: TGTGCCAGCAGTTTCCTAGCGGGGAGCGCGAGGGAGACCCAGTACTTC. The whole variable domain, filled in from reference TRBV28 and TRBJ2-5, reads DVKVTQSSRYLVKRTGEKVFLECVQDMDHENMFWYRQDPGLGLRLIYFSYDVKMKEKGDIPEGYSVSREKKERFSLILESASTNQTSMYLCASSFLAGSARETQYFGPGTRLLVL.

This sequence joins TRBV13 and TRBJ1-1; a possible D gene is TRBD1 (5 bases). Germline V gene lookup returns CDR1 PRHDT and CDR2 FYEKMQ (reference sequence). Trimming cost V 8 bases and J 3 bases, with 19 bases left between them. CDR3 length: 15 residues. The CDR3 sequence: CASGYKGLRDTEAFF. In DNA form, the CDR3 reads TGTGCCAGCGGATATAAGGGACTACGCGACACTGAAGCTTTCTTT.

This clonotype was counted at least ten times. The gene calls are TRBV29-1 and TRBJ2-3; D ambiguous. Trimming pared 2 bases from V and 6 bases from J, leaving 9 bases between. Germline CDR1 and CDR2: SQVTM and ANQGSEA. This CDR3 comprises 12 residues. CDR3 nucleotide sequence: TGCAGCGTTGAATGGGGTTCGGATACGCAGTATTTT. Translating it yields CSVEWGSDTQYF.

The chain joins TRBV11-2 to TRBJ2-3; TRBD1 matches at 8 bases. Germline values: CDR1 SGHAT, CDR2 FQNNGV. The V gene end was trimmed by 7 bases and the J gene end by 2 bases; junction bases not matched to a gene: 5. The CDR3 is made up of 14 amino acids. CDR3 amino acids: CASKAGQATDTQYF. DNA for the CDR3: TGTGCCAGCAAGGCGGGACAGGCCACAGATACGCAGTATTTT.

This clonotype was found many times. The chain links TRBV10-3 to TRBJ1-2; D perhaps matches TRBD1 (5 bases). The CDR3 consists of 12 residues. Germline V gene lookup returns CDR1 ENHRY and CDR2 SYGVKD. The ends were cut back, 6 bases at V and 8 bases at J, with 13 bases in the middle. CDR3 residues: CAIRGQVEGYTF. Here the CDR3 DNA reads TGTGCCATCAGGGGGCAGGTCGAAGGCTACACCTTC.

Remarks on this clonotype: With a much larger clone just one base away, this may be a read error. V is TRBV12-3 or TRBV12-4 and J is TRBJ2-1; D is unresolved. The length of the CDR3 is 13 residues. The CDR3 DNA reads TGTGCCAGCAGTTTAGGCCCCCAATATGAGCAGGTCTTC. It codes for CASSLGPQYEQVF.

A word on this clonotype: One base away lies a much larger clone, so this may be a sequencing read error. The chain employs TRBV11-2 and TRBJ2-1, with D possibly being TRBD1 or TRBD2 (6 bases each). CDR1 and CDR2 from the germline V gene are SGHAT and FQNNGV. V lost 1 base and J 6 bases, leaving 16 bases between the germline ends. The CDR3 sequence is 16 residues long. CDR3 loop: CASSLALGGPVNEQFF. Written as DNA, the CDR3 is TGTGCCAGCAGCTTAGCACTGGGGGGCCCAGTCAATGAGCAGTTCTTC.

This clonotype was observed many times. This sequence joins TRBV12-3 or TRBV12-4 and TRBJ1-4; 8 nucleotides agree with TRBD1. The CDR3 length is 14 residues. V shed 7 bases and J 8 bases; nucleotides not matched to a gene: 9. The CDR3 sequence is CASTMGQAIEKLFF. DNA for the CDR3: TGTGCCAGCACGATGGGACAGGCCATCGAAAAACTGTTTTTT.

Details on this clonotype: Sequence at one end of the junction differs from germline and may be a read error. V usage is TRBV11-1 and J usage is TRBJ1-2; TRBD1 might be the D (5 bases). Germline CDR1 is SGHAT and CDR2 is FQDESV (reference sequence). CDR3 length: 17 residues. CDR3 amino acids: CASSLYPEGTRGYGYSF. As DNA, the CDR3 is TGTGCCAGCAGCTTATACCCCGAGGGGACTAGGGGCTATGGCTACAGCTTC.

CDR3 nucleotides: TGCGCCAGCGGGAACCGACAGGGGAGCTCCTACGAGCAGTACTTC. This sequence encodes CASGNRQGSSYEQYF. V is TRBV5-1 and J is TRBJ2-7; 8 bases line up with TRBD1. This CDR3 is built from 15 residues. Germline V lookup: CDR1 SGHRS, CDR2 YFSETQ. V was pared by 7 bases and J by 0 bases, with 9 bases of the junction left unmatched.

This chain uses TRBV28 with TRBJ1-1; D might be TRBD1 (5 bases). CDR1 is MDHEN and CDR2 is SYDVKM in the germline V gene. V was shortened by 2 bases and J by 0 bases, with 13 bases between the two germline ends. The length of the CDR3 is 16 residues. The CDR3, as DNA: TGTGCCAGCAGTTTAAAAGACAGCCCAATGAACACTGAAGCTTTCTTT. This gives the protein CASSLKDSPMNTEAFF.

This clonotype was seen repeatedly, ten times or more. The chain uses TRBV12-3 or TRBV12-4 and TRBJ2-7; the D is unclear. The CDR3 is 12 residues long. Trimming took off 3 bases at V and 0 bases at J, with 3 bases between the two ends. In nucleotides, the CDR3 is TGTGCCAGCAGTTTTGTCTCCTACGAGCAGTACTTC. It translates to CASSFVSYEQYF.

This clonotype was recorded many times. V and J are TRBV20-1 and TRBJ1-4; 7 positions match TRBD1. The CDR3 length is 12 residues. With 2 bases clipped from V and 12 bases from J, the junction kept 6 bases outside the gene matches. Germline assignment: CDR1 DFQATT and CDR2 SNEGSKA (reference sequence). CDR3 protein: CSARRDREELFF. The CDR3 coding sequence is TGCAGTGCTAGACGAGACAGGGAGGAACTGTTTTTT.

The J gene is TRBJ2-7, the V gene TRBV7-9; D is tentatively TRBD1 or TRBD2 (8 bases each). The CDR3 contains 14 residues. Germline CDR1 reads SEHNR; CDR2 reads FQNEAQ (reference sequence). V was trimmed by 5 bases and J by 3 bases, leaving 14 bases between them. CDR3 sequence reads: CASSRGGTGYEQYF. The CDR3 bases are TGTGCCAGCAGCCGGGGGGGGACAGGCTACGAGCAGTACTTC. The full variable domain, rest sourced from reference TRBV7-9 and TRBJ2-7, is DTGVSQNPRHKITKRGQNVTFRCDPISEHNRLYWYRQTLGQGPEFLTYFQNEAQLEKSRLLSDRFSAERPKGSFSTLEIQRTEQGDSAMYLCASSRGGTGYEQYFGPGTRLTVT.

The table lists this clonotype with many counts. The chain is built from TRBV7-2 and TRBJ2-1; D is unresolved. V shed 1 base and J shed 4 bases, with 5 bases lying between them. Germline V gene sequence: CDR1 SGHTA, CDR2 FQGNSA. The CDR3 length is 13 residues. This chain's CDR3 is CASSLVTYNEQFF. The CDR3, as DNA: TGTGCCAGCAGCTTAGTAACTTACAATGAGCAGTTCTTC.

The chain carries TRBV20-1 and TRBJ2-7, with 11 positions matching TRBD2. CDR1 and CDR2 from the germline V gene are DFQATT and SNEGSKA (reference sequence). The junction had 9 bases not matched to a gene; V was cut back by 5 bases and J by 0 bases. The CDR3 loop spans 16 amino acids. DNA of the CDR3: TGCAGTGCTCTTCCTCTAGCGGGGGGAAACTCCTACGAGCAGTACTTC. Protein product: CSALPLAGGNSYEQYF.